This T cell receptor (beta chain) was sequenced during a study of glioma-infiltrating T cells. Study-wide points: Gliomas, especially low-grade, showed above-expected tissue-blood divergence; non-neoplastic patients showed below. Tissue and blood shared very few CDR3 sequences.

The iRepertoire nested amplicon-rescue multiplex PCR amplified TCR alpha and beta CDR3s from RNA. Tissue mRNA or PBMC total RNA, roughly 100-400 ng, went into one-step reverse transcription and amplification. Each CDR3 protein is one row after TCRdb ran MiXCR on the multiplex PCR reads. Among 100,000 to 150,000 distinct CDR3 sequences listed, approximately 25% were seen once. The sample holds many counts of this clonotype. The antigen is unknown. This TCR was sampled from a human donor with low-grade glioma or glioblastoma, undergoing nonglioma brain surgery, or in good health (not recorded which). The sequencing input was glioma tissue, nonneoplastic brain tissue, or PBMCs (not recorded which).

CDR3 DNA: TGTGCCAGCACCCAATTTCTAGGGGGTCGGCAGTATTTT. It encodes CASTQFLGGRQYF. This sequence joins TRBV6-2 or TRBV6-3 and TRBJ2-3, with D maybe TRBD1 (6 bases). Germline V gives CDR1 MNHEY, CDR2 SVGEGT. Deletions cut 7 bases from V and 11 bases from J, with 19 bases between. This CDR3 is built from 13 residues.